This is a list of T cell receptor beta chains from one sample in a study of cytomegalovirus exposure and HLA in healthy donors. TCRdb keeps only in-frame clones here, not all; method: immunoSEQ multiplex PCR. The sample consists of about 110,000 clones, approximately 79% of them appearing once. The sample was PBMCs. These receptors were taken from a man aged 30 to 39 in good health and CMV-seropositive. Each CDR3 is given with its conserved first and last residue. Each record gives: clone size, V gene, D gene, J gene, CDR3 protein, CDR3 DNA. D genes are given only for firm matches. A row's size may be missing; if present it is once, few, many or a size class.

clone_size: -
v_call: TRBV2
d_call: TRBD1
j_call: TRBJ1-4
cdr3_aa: CASSPRQGRVATNEKLFF
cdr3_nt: TGTGCCAGCAGTCCTCGACAGGGCAGAGTTGCAACTAATGAAAAACTGTTTTTT

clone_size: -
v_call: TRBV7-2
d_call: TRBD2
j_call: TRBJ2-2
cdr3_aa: CASSLGLAGTGELFF
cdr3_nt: TGTGCCAGCAGCTTAGGGCTAGCGGGAACCGGGGAGCTGTTTTTT

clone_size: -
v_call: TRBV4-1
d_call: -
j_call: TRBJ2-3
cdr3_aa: CASSSFGRYTQYF
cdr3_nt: TGCGCCAGCAGCTCCTTTGGCCGTTATACGCAGTATTTT

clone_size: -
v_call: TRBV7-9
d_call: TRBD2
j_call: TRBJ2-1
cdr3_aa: CASSLDSGGTYNEQFF
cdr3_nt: TGTGCCAGCAGTTTAGATAGCGGGGGGACTTACAATGAGCAGTTCTTC

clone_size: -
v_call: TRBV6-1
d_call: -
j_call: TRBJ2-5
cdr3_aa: CASSEDMGQTQYF
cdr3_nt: TGTGCCAGCAGTGAAGATATGGGCCAGACCCAGTACTTC

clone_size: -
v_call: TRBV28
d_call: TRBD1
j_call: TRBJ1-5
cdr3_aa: CASSLFAGGGNQPQHF
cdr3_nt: TGTGCCAGCAGTTTATTTGCAGGGGGCGGGAATCAGCCCCAGCATTTT

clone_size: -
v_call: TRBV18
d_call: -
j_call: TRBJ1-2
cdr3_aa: CASSPLAGFYGYTF
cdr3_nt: TGTGCCAGCTCACCACTTGCAGGGTTCTATGGCTACACCTTC

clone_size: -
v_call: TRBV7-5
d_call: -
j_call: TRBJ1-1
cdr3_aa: CVSFPPADTEAFF
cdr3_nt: TGTGTCAGTTTCCCCCCGGCGGACACTGAAGCTTTCTTT

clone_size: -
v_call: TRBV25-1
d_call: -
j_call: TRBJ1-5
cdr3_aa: CASSGEGDHQPQHF
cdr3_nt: TGTGCCAGCAGCGGGGAGGGGGACCATCAGCCCCAGCATTTT

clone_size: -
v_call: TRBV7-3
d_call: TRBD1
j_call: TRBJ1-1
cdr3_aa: CASSPTGITEAFF
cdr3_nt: TGTGCCAGCAGCCCGACAGGGATCACTGAAGCTTTCTTT

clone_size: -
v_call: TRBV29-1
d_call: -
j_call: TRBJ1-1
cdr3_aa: CSVTGTFTEAFF
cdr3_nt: TGCAGCGTTACAGGGACGTTCACTGAAGCTTTCTTT

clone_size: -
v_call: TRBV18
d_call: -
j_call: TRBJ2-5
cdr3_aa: CASSPFADNQETQYF
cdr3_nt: TGTGCCAGCTCGCCTTTCGCGGACAACCAAGAGACCCAGTACTTC

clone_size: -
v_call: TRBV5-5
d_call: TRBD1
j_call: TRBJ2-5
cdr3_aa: CASSPQAGNRGETQYF
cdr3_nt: TGTGCCAGCAGCCCCCAGGCCGGCAACAGGGGCGAGACCCAGTACTTC

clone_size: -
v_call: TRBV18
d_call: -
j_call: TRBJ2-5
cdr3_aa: CASSPPNPGQRETQYF
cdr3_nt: TGTGCCAGCTCACCACCGAATCCAGGGCAGCGAGAGACCCAGTACTTC

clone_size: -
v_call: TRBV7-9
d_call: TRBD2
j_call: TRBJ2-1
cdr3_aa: CASSPRVSSGGPYNEQFF
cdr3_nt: TGTGCCAGCAGCCCGAGGGTATCTAGCGGGGGGCCCTACAATGAGCAGTTCTTC

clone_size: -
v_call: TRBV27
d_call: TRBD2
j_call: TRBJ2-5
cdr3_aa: CASSSSGTSVKTQYF
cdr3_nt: TGTGCCAGCAGTTCTTCCGGGACTAGCGTGAAGACCCAGTACTTC

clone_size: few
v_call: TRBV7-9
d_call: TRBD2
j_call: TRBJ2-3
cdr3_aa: CASSLGRGGSTDTQYF
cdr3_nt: TGTGCCAGCAGCTTAGGCCGGGGGGGCAGCACAGATACGCAGTATTTT

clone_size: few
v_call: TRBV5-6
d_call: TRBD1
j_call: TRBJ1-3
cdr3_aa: CASSWGTASSGNTIYF
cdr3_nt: TGTGCCAGCAGCTGGGGGACAGCTAGCTCTGGAAACACCATATATTTT

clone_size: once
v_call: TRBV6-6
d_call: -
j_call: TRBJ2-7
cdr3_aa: CASSDRVEQYF
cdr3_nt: TGTGCCAGCAGTGACCGGGTTGAGCAGTACTTC

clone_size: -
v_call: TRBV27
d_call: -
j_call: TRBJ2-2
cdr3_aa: CASSLTGELFF
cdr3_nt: TGTGCCAGCAGTCTAACCGGGGAGCTGTTTTTT

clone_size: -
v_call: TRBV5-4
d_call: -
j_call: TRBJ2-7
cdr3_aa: CASSSADGGFYEQYF
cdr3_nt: TGTGCCAGCAGCTCCGCGGACGGAGGCTTCTACGAGCAGTACTTC

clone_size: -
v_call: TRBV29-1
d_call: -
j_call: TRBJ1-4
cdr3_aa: CSAADSGATNEKLFF
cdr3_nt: TGCAGCGCAGCAGACTCCGGAGCAACTAATGAAAAACTGTTTTTT

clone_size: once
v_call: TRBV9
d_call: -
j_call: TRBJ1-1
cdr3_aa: CASSVAPGFEAFF
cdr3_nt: TGTGCCAGCAGCGTAGCTCCGGGGTTTGAAGCTTTCTTT

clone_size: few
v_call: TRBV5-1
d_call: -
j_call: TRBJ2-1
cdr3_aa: CASSLEGVSNEQFF
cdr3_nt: TGCGCCAGCAGCTTGGAGGGGGTATCCAATGAGCAGTTCTTC

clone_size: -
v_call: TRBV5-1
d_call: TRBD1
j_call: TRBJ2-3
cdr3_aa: CASSAWTGGVVDTQYF
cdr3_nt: TGCGCCAGCAGCGCCTGGACAGGGGGCGTAGTGGATACGCAGTATTTT